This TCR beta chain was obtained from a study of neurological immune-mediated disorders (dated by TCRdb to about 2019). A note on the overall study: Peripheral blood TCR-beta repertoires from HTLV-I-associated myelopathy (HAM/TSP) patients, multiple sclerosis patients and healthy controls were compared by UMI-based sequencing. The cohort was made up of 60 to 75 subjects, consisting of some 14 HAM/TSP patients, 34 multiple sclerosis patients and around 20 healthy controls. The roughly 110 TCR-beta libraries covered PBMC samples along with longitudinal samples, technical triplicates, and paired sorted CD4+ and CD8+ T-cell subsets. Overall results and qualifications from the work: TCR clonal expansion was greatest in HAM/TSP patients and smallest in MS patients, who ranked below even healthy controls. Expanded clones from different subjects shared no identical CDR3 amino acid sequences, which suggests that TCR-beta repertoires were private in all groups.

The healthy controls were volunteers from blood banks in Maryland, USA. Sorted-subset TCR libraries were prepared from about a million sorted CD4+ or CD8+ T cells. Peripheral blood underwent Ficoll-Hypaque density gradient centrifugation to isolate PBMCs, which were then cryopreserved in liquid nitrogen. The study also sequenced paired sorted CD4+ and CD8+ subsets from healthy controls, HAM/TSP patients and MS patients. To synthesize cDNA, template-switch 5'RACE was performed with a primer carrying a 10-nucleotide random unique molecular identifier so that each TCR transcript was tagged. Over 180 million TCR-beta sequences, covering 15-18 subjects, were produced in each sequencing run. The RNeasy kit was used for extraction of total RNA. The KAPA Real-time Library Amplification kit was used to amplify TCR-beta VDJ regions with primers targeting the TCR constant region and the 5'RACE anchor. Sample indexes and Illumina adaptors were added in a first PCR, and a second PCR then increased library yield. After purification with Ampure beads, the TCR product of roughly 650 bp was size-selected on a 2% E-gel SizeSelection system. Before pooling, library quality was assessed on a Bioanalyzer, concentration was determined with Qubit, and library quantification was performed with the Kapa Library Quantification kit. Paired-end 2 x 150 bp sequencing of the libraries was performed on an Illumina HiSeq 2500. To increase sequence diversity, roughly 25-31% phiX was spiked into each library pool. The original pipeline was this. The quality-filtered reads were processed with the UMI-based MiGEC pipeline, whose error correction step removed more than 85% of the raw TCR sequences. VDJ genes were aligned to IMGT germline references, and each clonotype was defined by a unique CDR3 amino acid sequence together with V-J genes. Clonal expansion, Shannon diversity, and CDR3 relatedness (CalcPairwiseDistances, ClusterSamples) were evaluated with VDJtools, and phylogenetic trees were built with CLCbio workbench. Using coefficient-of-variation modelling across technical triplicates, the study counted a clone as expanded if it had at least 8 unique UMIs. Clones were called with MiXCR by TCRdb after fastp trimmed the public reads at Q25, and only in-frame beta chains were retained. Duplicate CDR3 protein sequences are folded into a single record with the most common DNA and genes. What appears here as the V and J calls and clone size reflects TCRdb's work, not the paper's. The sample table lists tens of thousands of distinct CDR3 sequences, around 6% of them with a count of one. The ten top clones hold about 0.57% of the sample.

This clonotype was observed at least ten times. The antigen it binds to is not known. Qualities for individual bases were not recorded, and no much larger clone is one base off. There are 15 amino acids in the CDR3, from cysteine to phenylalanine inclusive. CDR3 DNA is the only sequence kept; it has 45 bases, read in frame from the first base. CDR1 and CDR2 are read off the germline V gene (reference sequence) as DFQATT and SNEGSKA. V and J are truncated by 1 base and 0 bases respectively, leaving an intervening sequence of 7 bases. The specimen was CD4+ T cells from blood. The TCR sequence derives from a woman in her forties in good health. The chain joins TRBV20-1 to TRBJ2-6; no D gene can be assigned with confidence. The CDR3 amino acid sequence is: CSARVPSSGANVLTF. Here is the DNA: TGCAGTGCTAGAGTACCTTCCTCTGGGGCCAACGTCCTGACTTTC.